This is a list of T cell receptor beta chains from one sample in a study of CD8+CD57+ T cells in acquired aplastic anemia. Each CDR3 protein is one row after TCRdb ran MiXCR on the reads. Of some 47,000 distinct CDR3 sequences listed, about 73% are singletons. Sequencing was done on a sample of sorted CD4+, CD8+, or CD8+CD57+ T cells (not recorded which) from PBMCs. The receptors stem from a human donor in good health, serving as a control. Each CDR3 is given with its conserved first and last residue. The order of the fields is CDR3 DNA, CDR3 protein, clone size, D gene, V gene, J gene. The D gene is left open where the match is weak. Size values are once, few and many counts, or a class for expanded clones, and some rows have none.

TGCAGCGTTGGGACAGGATCAGATACGCAGTATTTT	CSVGTGSDTQYF	-	TRBD1	TRBV29-1	TRBJ2-3
TGTGCCACCAGCAGAGCGGGGTCCCAAGAGACCCAGTACTTC	CATSRAGSQETQYF	-	-	TRBV15	TRBJ2-5
TGCGCCAGCAGCCCCCGGCACAGAACCTACGAGCAGTACTTC	CASSPRHRTYEQYF	many	-	TRBV5-1	TRBJ2-7
TGCAGCGTCGAGGGACACGGCTCTGGGGCCAACGTCCTGACTTTC	CSVEGHGSGANVLTF	-	-	TRBV29-1	TRBJ2-6
TGCGCCAGCAGCCAAGGCCTAGCGGGAGACAATGAGCAGTTCTTC	CASSQGLAGDNEQFF	many	TRBD2	TRBV4-1	TRBJ2-1
TGTGCCAGCGGCGGGGCGACCAATGAGCAGTTCTTC	CASGGATNEQFF	-	-	TRBV7-3	TRBJ2-1
TGCAGCGTTGGGGCTTTCCTTGGCTTTCCCTACGAGCAGTACTTC	CSVGAFLGFPYEQYF	medium-sized	-	TRBV29-1	TRBJ2-7
TGCAGTGTTGGCGGGGGGGCCGCCAATGAGCAGTTCTTC	CSVGGGAANEQFF	-	TRBD2	TRBV29-1	TRBJ2-1
TGTGCCAGCAGCCCGGGACAAGGGCCCGATACGCAGTATTTT	CASSPGQGPDTQYF	-	-	TRBV7-2	TRBJ2-3
TGTGCCAGCAGCTCCGGACAGGGGGATACGCAGTATTTT	CASSSGQGDTQYF	-	TRBD1	TRBV7-2	TRBJ2-3
TGCGCCAGCAGCTTGGCAGAGACCTACGAGCAGTACTTC	CASSLAETYEQYF	-	-	TRBV5-1	TRBJ2-7
TGTGCCAGCAAAGACCCCGGACGGATTGAAGCTTTCTTT	CASKDPGRIEAFF	-	-	TRBV25-1	TRBJ1-1
TGTGCCAGCAGCCAATCTAGCGGGAACCACGAGCAGTACTTC	CASSQSSGNHEQYF	many	TRBD2	TRBV3-1	TRBJ2-7
TGTGCCAGCAGCCCCGGGACAGGGGTTGGCTACACCTTC	CASSPGTGVGYTF	-	TRBD1	TRBV13	TRBJ1-2
TGTGCCACTGCCCTGTCGGGTGGCGGTCAGCCCCAGCATTTT	CATALSGGGQPQHF	few	-	TRBV15	TRBJ1-5
TGTGCCACCAGCAGAGGGACAGGGGCGATGGGGACCCAGTACTTC	CATSRGTGAMGTQYF	-	TRBD1	TRBV15	TRBJ2-5
TGTGCCATCAGTGCCAGGGAAACCAACACTGAAGCTTTCTTT	CAISARETNTEAFF	-	-	TRBV10-3	TRBJ1-1